The 30 T cell receptor beta chains below were found in one sample sequenced in a study of neurological immune-mediated disorders. One entry per CDR3 protein, called by TCRdb with MiXCR from the 5' RACE reads. Found here are under 45,000 distinct CDR3 sequences, 3.8% of them singletons; the top ten hold 2.2%. Specimen: PBMCs. The source is a man aged 25-45 years with multiple sclerosis.

Ten or more counts support this clonotype. The genes are TRBV24-1 and TRBJ2-7; 7 bases match TRBD1. The CDR3 covers 15 residues. CDR1 is KGHDR and CDR2 is SFDVKD in the germline V gene. V lost 7 bases and J lost 4; bases outside the gene matches: 12. CDR3 protein: CATSLSTGYSYEQYF. For the CDR3, the DNA is TGTGCCACCAGCCTCTCGACAGGGTATTCGTACGAGCAGTACTTC.

The rearrangement uses TRBV11-2 and TRBJ2-5, with D possibly TRBD2 on 5 matching bases. This CDR3 spans 16 amino acids. Germline-derived CDR1 and CDR2 are SGHAT and FQNNGV. Trimming removed 5 bases from V and 5 bases from J, with 21 bases in between. Written as DNA, the CDR3 is TGTGCCAGCAGCAGGACTCCTTCCCCTCCATGGGAGACCCAGTACTTC. Translated, it gives CASSRTPSPPWETQYF.

This clonotype has a handful of counts. The chain couples TRBV20-1 to TRBJ2-7; the D is unclear. V lost 3 bases to trimming and J lost 6 bases, with 15 bases between them. The CDR3 runs 13 residues. Germline V gene lookup returns CDR1 DFQATT and CDR2 SNEGSKA (reference sequence). CDR3 bases: TGCAGTGCTAGGTGGATTACCGTTGGCGAGCAGTACTTC. It yields the protein CSARWITVGEQYF.

The chain uses TRBV15 and TRBJ2-7; no clear D. V was trimmed by 1 base and J by 3 bases, leaving 7 bases between them. The CDR3 is 13 residues long. CDR1 is LNHNV and CDR2 is YYDKDF in the germline V gene (reference sequence). The CDR3 DNA follows: TGTGCCACCAGCAGAGGACGGTTCTACGAGCAGTACTTC. This translates into CATSRGRFYEQYF.

This clonotype ranks as medium-sized (0.01 to 0.1%). V gene TRBV5-5 combines with J gene TRBJ2-3; D is possibly TRBD2 (6 bases). V was shortened by 0 bases and J by 7 bases, with 12 bases between the two germline ends. Germline lookup yields CDR1 SGHKS and CDR2 YYEKEE (reference sequence). There are 14 residues in the CDR3. CDR3 sequence (DNA): TGTGCCAGCAGCTTGGGGGCGGGAATAAATACGCAGTATTTT. It yields the protein CASSLGAGINTQYF.

Ten or more counts support this clonotype. The genes are TRBV11-2 and TRBJ2-3; perhaps TRBD1 as D (6 bases). The V and J ends lost 5 bases and 5 bases respectively, with 23 bases between them. The CDR3 sequence is 17 residues long. CDR1 SGHAT and CDR2 FQNNGV come from the germline V gene. CDR3 region: CASSRGDFGTLVDTQYF. Written as DNA, the CDR3 is TGTGCCAGCAGCCGGGGCGACTTCGGGACACTAGTAGATACGCAGTATTTT.

This clonotype showed up many times. This chain joins TRBV7-2 and TRBJ1-1; D not resolved. Germline V gene sequence: CDR1 SGHTA, CDR2 FQGNSA. There are 13 residues in the CDR3. V was shortened by 4 bases and J by 1 base, with 7 bases between the two germline ends. The CDR3 here is CASSSARNTEAFF. The CDR3 DNA follows: TGTGCCAGCAGCTCTGCCAGGAACACTGAAGCTTTCTTT.

A few counts support this clonotype. The V and J genes are TRBV9 and TRBJ1-1; 8 bases agree with TRBD1. V gave up 0 bases and J gave up 0 bases; unmatched junction bases: 4. The CDR3 spans 16 residues. Germline V CDR1 and CDR2: SGDLS, YYNGEE. The CDR3 loop reads CASSVGQGALNTEAFF. The CDR3 DNA sequence: TGTGCCAGCAGCGTAGGGCAGGGGGCCCTGAACACTGAAGCTTTCTTT. Filled out from reference TRBV9 and TRBJ1-1, the complete variable domain reads DSGVTQTPKHLITATGQRVTLRCSPRSGDLSVYWYQQSLDQGLQFLIQYYNGEERAKGNILERFSAQQFPDLHSELNLSSLELGDSALYFCASSVGQGALNTEAFFGQGTRLTVV.

In this sample, this clonotype turned up many times. CDR3 coding DNA: TGTGCCAGCAGTTACTCGATTGGAGGAGGGGGAGCTTTCTTT. This codes for CASSYSIGGGGAFF. V gene TRBV6-6 combines with J gene TRBJ1-1; a possible D gene is TRBD1 (6 bases). The germline V gene has CDR1 MNHNY and CDR2 SVGAGI (reference sequence). The CDR3 totals 14 residues. The V end lost 0 bases, the J end lost 10 bases, and 15 bases lay between the germline ends.

This clonotype was counted ten times or more. V gene TRBV5-1 combines with J gene TRBJ2-1; D uncertain. Trimming took 3 bases from V and 5 from J, leaving 9 bases between them. The CDR3 totals 13 residues. CDR1 is SGHRS, CDR2 YFSETQ, per germline. CDR3 protein: CASSWGNNNEQFF. As DNA, the CDR3 is TGCGCCAGCAGCTGGGGTAATAACAATGAGCAGTTCTTC.

This clonotype was observed at least ten times. The gene calls are TRBV6-5 and TRBJ2-2, with TRBD1 matching over 8 bases. Germline-derived CDR1 and CDR2 are MNHEY and SVGAGI. The V and J ends lost 4 bases and 5 bases, in that order; junction bases with no gene match: 9. This CDR3 has 16 amino acids. CDR3 in amino acids: CASSSPGGTSTGELFF. Here the CDR3 DNA reads TGTGCCAGCAGTTCCCCAGGGGGCACCTCTACCGGGGAGCTGTTTTTT.

This clonotype has at least ten counts. The rearrangement joins TRBV11-3 to TRBJ2-1; 10 bases are a match to TRBD1. The CDR3 length is 15 residues. With 5 bases clipped from V and 7 bases from J, the junction kept 8 bases outside the gene matches. Germline V gives CDR1 SGHNT, CDR2 YENEEA. The CDR3 DNA reads TGTGCCAGCAGCCCATGGACAGGGGGGTCTAATGAGCAGTTCTTC. Translating it yields CASSPWTGGSNEQFF.

At least ten counts were recorded for this clonotype. The J gene is TRBJ2-1, the V gene TRBV12-3 or TRBV12-4, with 13 nucleotides matching TRBD2. The CDR3 totals 14 residues. Trimming cost V 10 bases and J 8 bases; bases outside gene matches: 8. CDR3 sequence (DNA): TGTGCCATCGGACTAGCGGGGGTCGGAGATGAGCAGTTCTTC. It yields the protein CAIGLAGVGDEQFF.

This clonotype is categorized as medium-sized. The V call is TRBV11-2, the J call TRBJ2-2, with 7 bases that match TRBD1. CDR1 and CDR2 (germline): SGHAT, FQNNGV. The CDR3 loop spans 19 amino acids. V lost 0 bases, J lost 3 bases, and 13 bases stayed unmatched. CDR3 DNA: TGTGCCAGCAGCTTAGATGGGGGATCCAGGGGGTATCACACCGGGGAGCTGTTTTTT. It encodes CASSLDGGSRGYHTGELFF.

This clonotype appeared many times. The rearrangement links TRBV20-1 to TRBJ2-5; D is tentatively TRBD1 or TRBD2 (6 bases each). Between the trimmed V and J ends, which lost 3 bases and 4 bases, there was a span of 18 bases. The CDR3 has 15 amino acids. CDR1 is DFQATT, CDR2 SNEGSKA, per germline (reference sequence). The CDR3 protein is CSAREGHPEGETQYF. In nucleotides, the CDR3 is TGCAGTGCTAGGGAGGGACACCCGGAGGGAGAGACCCAGTACTTC.

This clonotype was seen many times. J is TRBJ2-5 and V is TRBV6-2 or TRBV6-3, with D perhaps matching TRBD1 or TRBD2 (5 bases each). The V gene's germline CDR1 is MNHEY and CDR2 SVGEGT. The CDR3 totals 11 residues. V lost 6 bases and J 5 bases, leaving 7 bases between the germline ends. CDR3 nucleotide sequence: TGTGCCAGCAGCGAGGGGGAGACCCAGTACTTC. The encoded protein is CASSEGETQYF.

This clonotype was seen many times. The chain joins TRBV7-2 to TRBJ2-3, with D uncertain. This CDR3 has 15 amino acids. Trimming removed 4 bases at V and 0 bases at J, with 11 bases between. Looked up from germline, CDR1 is SGHTA and CDR2 is FQGNSA. DNA of the CDR3: TGTGCCAGCAGCTCGACACCCTTGAGCACAGATACGCAGTATTTT. Encoded protein: CASSSTPLSTDTQYF. The full variable domain, in which reference TRBV7-2 and TRBJ2-3 provide the parts outside the CDR3, is GAGVSQSPSNKVTEKGKDVELRCDPISGHTALYWYRQSLGQGLEFLIYFQGNSAPDKSGLPSDRFSAERTGGSVSTLTIQRTQQEDSAVYLCASSSTPLSTDTQYFGPGTRLTVL.

In its sample, this clonotype was seen a few times. V usage is TRBV5-6 and J usage is TRBJ2-5, with D uncertain. V was clipped by 0 bases and J by 5 bases, with 5 bases between them. The CDR3 totals 12 residues. CDR1 and CDR2 from the germline V gene are SGHDT and YYEEEE. This chain's CDR3 is CASSLAIETQYF. CDR3 coding DNA: TGTGCCAGCAGCTTGGCAATTGAGACCCAGTACTTC.

On this clonotype: This may be a read error, as it is one base from a much larger clone. The chain carries TRBV27 and TRBJ2-7; possible D gene TRBD2, 6 bases. V lost 5 bases to trimming and J lost 3 bases, with 17 bases between them. Germline assignment: CDR1 MNHEY and CDR2 SMNVEV (reference sequence). This CDR3 is 15 amino acids long. CDR3 sequence: CASSERDSTYYEQYV. CDR3 nucleotides: TGTGCCAGCAGTGAACGGGACTCAACTTACTACGAGCAGTACGTC.

The chain combines TRBV2 with TRBJ1-5; tentatively, D is TRBD1 (6 bases). Deletions cut 6 bases from V and 0 bases from J, with 21 bases between. Germline V gives CDR1 SNHLY, CDR2 FYNNEI. CDR3 length equals 18 residues. CDR3 amino acids: CASRSTGAYSHSNQPQHF. CDR3 coding DNA: TGTGCCAGCAGATCGACAGGAGCCTACTCGCATAGCAATCAGCCCCAGCATTTT.

This clonotype was detected ten times or more. The chain recombines TRBV9 with TRBJ1-5, with 9 bases identical to TRBD1. Germline V gene lookup returns CDR1 SGDLS and CDR2 YYNGEE. Trimming cost V 4 bases and J 7 bases; bases outside gene matches: 6. CDR3 length equals 14 residues. The CDR3 nucleotides read TGTGCCAGCAGCTCGACAGGGGGTGGACAGCCCCAGCATTTT. Translated, it gives CASSSTGGGQPQHF.

Ten or more counts support this clonotype. This sequence joins TRBV5-1 and TRBJ1-3; the match to TRBD1 covers 11 bases. The CDR3 runs 14 residues. V gave up 4 bases and J gave up 8 bases; unmatched junction bases: 5. Germline assignment: CDR1 SGHRS and CDR2 YFSETQ. CDR3 in DNA: TGCGCCAGCAGCGGACAGGGGGCGGGAGACACCATATATTTT. Protein product: CASSGQGAGDTIYF.

This clonotype was recorded many times. This chain joins TRBV12-3 or TRBV12-4 and TRBJ2-7, with 11 bases matching TRBD2. The V gene end was trimmed by 4 bases and the J gene end by 0 bases; junction bases not matched to a gene: 2. The CDR3 spans 15 residues. This CDR3 is CASSSSGGPSYEQYF. CDR3 nucleotides: TGTGCCAGCAGTTCTAGCGGGGGGCCCTCCTACGAGCAGTACTTC.

This clonotype is medium-sized within its sample. The rearrangement uses TRBV12-3 or TRBV12-4 and TRBJ2-1, with 11 bases fitting TRBD1. The V segment lost 7 bases and the J segment 7 bases; nucleotides outside the gene matches: 9. The CDR3 is 15 residues long. CDR3 sequence reads: CASTKGQGALNEQFF. Here the CDR3 DNA reads TGTGCCAGCACCAAAGGACAGGGGGCGTTGAATGAGCAGTTCTTC.

This clonotype came up many times. The chain has TRBV6-1 and TRBJ2-1; D is ambiguous. V was cut by 6 bases and J by 7 bases, with 19 bases left in between. CDR3 length: 15 residues. Germline loops: CDR1 MNHNS, CDR2 SASEGT. The CDR3 spells CASRPSPGMTNEQFF. DNA for the CDR3: TGTGCCAGCAGGCCGAGCCCGGGCATGACAAATGAGCAGTTCTTC.

This clonotype was detected many times. The rearrangement uses TRBV10-3 and TRBJ1-1; D gene uncertain. Germline V gene data show CDR1 as ENHRY and CDR2 as SYGVKD. The CDR3 spans 15 residues. V lost 3 bases and J 2 bases, leaving 13 bases between the germline ends. CDR3 region: CAISDIVRGNTEAFF. The CDR3 nucleotides are TGTGCCATCAGTGACATTGTCCGGGGAAACACTGAAGCTTTCTTT.

This clonotype was observed many times. The chain is built from TRBV5-5 and TRBJ2-5; D not certain. There are 15 residues in the CDR3. Germline V CDR1 and CDR2: SGHKS, YYEKEE (reference sequence). Trimming cost V 4 bases and J 2 bases, with 15 bases left between them. CDR3 in DNA: TGTGCCAGCAGCCAAAGAAGGACGGTACAAGAGACCCAGTACTTC. Its translation: CASSQRRTVQETQYF.

The chain employs TRBV18 and TRBJ2-7, with TRBD2 matching 8 bases. The CDR3 is made up of 14 amino acids. The V and J ends lost 5 bases and 3 bases, in that order; junction bases with no gene match: 6. Germline CDR1 KGHSH, CDR2 LQKENI. Here the CDR3 reads CASSISGGDYEQYF. The CDR3 DNA follows: TGTGCCAGCTCAATCTCGGGGGGGGACTACGAGCAGTACTTC.

This clonotype showed up many times. The genes are TRBV5-1 and TRBJ2-7; D gene unclear. The CDR3 has 15 residues. Trimming cost V 0 bases and J 1 base, with 11 bases left between them. Germline CDR1 is SGHRS and CDR2 is YFSETQ. In DNA, the CDR3 is TGCGCCAGCAGCTTGGTGGCGGACGGATCCTACGAGCAGTACTTC. Its translation is CASSLVADGSYEQYF.

This clonotype was detected many times. The chain is built from TRBV29-1 and TRBJ2-5, with 9 nucleotides matching TRBD1. Trimming cost V 6 bases and J 6 bases; bases outside gene matches: 11. Germline CDR1 SQVTM, CDR2 ANQGSEA. The CDR3 totals 14 residues. CDR3 in amino acids: CSVRETGGGKTQYF. CDR3 coding DNA: TGCAGCGTCCGCGAGACAGGGGGAGGAAAGACCCAGTACTTC.